Detailed here is one T cell receptor (beta chain). This PCR relied on a set of 60 Vbeta primers and 13 Jbeta primers. The repertoire was sequenced with immunoSEQ multiplex PCR; TCRdb's copy has only in-frame clones and lacks some. The table has over 120,000 clones, about 80% seen once. These data are taken from a study of cytomegalovirus exposure and HLA in healthy donors. The V end lost 0 bases, the J end lost 7 bases, and 10 bases lay between the germline ends. This CDR3 has 14 amino acids. Germline CDR1 and CDR2: MNHNY and SVGAGI (reference sequence). The chain carries TRBV6-6 and TRBJ2-1; D not resolved. The sequenced sample was PBMCs. This TCR was sampled from a man under 40 in good health and CMV-seropositive. CDR3 bases: TGTGCCAGCAGTTACTCGCTTGAGAGTAATGAGCAGTTCTTC. This gives the protein CASSYSLESNEQFF.